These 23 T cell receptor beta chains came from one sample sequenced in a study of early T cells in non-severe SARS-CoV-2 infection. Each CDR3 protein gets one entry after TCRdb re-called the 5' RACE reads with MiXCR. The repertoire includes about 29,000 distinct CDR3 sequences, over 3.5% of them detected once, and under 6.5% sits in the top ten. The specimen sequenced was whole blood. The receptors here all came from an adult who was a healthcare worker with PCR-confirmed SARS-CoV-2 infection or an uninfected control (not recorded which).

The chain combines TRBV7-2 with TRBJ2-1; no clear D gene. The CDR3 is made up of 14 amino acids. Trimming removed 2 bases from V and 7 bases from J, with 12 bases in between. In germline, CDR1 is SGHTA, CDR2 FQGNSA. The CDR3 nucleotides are TGTGCCAGCAGCTTATCGGTTGTAGGGAATGAGCAGTTCTTC. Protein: CASSLSVVGNEQFF.

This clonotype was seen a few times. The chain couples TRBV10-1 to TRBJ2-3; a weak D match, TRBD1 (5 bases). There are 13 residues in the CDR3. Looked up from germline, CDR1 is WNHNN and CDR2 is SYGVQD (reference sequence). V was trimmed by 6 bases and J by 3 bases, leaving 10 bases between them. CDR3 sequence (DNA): TGCGCCAGCAGATCCCAGGGAACAGATACGCAGTATTTT. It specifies CASRSQGTDTQYF.

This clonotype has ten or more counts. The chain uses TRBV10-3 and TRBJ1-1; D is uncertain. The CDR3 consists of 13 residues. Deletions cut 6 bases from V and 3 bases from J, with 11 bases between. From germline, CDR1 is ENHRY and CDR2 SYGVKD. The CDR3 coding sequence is TGTGCCATCAGCCCAGCGGCGGACACTGAAGCTTTCTTT. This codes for CAISPAADTEAFF.

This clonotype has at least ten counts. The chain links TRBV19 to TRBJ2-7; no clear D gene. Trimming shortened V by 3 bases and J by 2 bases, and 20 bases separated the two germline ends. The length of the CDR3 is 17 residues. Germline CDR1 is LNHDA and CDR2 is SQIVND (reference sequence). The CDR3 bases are TGTGCCAGTAGTATCTCGGCGGACCTTTACCTCCCCTACGAGCAGTACTTC. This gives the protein CASSISADLYLPYEQYF.

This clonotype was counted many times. CDR3 nucleotide sequence: TGTGCCAGCAGCTCCGACCGCTCGAGGGCGCGGGCTTTCTTT. Protein: CASSSDRSRARAFF. This chain connects TRBV7-2 to TRBJ1-1, with unresolved D. CDR3 length equals 14 residues. The ends were cut back, 4 bases at V and 11 bases at J, with 20 bases in the middle. Germline CDR1 and CDR2: SGHTA and FQGNSA.

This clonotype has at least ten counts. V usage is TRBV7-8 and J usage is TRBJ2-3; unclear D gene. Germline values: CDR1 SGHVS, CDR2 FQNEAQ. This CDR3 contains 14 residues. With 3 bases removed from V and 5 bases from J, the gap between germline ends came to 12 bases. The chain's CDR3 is CASSFGPLLDTQYF. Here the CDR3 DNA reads TGTGCCAGCAGCTTTGGCCCGCTTTTAGATACGCAGTATTTT. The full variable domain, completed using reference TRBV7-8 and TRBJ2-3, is GAGVSQSPRYKVAKRGQDVALRCDPISGHVSLFWYQQALGQGPEFLTYFQNEAQLDKSGLPSDRFFAERPEGSVSTLKIQRTQQEDSAVYLCASSFGPLLDTQYFGPGTRLTVL.

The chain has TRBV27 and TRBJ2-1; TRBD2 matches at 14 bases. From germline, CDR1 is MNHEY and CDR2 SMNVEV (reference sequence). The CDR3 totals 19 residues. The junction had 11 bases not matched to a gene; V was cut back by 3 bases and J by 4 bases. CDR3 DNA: TGTGCCAGCAGTTTCTCACCCCCTCGACTAGCGGGAGGGTACAATGAGCAGTTCTTC. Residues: CASSFSPPRLAGGYNEQFF.

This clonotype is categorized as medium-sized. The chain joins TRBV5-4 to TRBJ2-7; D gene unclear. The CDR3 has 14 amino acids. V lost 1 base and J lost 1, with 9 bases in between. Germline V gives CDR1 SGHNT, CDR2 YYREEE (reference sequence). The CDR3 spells CASSLKPFSYEQYF. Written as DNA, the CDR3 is TGTGCCAGCAGCTTGAAACCCTTTTCCTACGAGCAGTACTTC.

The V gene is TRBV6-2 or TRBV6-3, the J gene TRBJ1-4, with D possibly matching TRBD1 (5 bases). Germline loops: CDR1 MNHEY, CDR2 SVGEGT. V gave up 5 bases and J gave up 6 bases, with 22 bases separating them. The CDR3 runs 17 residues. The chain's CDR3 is CASSRLPGGTRDEKLFF. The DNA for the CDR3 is TGTGCCAGCAGTCGTCTCCCCGGTGGGACCCGCGATGAAAAACTGTTTTTT.

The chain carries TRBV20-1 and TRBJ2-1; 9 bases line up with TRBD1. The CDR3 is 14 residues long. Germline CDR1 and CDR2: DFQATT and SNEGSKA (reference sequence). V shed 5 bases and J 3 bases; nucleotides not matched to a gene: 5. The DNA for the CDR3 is TGCAGTGCTCCGACAGGGGGAGTCTACAATGAGCAGTTCTTC. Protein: CSAPTGGVYNEQFF.

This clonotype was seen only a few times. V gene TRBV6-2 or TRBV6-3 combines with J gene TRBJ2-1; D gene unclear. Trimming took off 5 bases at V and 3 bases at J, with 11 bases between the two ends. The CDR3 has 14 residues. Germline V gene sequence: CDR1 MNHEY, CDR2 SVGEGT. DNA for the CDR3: TGTGCCAGCAGTCCCGACGGCTACTACAATGAGCAGTTCTTC. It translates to CASSPDGYYNEQFF.

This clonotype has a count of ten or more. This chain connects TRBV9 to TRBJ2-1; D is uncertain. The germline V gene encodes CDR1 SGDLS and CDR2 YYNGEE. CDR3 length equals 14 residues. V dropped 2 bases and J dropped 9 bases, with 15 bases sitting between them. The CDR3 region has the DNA TGTGCCAGCAGCGTTGGCGGAGAAAGGAGTGAGCAGTTCTTC. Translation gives CASSVGGERSEQFF. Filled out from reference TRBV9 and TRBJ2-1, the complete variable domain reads DSGVTQTPKHLITATGQRVTLRCSPRSGDLSVYWYQQSLDQGLQFLIQYYNGEERAKGNILERFSAQQFPDLHSELNLSSLELGDSALYFCASSVGGERSEQFFGPGTRLTVL.

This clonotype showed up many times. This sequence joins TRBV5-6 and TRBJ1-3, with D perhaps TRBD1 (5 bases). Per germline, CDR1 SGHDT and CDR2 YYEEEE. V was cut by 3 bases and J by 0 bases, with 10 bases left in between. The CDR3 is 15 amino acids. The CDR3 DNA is TGTGCCAGCAGCTCACAGGATACCTCTGGAAACACCATATATTTT. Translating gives CASSSQDTSGNTIYF.

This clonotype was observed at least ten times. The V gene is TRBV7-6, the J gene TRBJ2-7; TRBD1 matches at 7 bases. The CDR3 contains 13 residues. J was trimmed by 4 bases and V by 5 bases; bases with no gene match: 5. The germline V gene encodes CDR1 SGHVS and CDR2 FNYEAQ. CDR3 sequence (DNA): TGTGCCAGCAGCCTGACAGGGCCTTACGAGCAGTACTTC. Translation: CASSLTGPYEQYF.

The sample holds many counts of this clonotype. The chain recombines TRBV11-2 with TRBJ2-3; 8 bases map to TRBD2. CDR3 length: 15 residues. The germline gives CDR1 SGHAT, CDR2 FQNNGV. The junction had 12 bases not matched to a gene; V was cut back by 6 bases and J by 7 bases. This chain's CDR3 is CASRPVRGATHTQYF. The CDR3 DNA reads TGTGCCAGCAGACCCGTGCGGGGGGCAACCCATACGCAGTATTTT.

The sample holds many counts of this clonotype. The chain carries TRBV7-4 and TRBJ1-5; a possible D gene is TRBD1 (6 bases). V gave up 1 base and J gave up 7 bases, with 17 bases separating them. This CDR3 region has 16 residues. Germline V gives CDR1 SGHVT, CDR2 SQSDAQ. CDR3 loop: CASSLGSTGHFQPQHF. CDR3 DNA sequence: TGTGCCAGCAGCTTAGGCTCGACGGGACACTTCCAGCCCCAGCATTTT.

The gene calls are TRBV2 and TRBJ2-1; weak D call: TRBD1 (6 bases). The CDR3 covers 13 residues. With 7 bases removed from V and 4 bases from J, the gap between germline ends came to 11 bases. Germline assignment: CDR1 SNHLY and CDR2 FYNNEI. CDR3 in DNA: TGTGCCAGCACCAGGGACACTTACAATGAGCAGTTCTTC. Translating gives CASTRDTYNEQFF. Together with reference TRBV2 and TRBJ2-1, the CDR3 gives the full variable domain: EPEVTQTPSHQVTQMGQEVILRCVPISNHLYFYWYRQILGQKVEFLVSFYNNEISEKSEIFDDQFSVERPDGSNFTLKIRSTKLEDSAMYFCASTRDTYNEQFFGPGTRLTVL.

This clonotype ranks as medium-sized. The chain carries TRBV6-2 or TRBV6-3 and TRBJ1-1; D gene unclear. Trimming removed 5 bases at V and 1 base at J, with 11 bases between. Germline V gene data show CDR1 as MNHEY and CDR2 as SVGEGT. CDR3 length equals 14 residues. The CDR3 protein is CASSRDGENTEAFF. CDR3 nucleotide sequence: TGTGCCAGCAGTCGTGACGGGGAGAACACTGAAGCTTTCTTT.

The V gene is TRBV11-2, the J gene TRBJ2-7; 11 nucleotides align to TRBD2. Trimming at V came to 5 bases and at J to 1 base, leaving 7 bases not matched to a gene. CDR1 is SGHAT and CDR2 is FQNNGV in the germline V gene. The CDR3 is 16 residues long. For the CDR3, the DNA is TGTGCCAGCAGCGTCCAACTAGCGGGGGTGTCCTACGAGCAGTACTTC. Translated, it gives CASSVQLAGVSYEQYF.

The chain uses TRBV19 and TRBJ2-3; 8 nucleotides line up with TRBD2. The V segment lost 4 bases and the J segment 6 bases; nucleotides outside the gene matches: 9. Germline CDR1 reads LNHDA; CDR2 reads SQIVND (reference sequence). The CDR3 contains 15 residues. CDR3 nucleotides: TGTGCCAGTAGTACCCAGCGGGGGAACCGGGATACGCAGTATTTT. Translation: CASSTQRGNRDTQYF.

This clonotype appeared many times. The CDR3 sequence is CASRGQGASPSYNEQFF. As DNA, the CDR3 is TGCGCCAGCAGGGGACAGGGGGCATCCCCCTCCTACAATGAGCAGTTCTTC. The chain employs TRBV5-1 and TRBJ2-1; TRBD1 matches at 12 bases. Trimming cost V 5 bases and J 0 bases; bases outside gene matches: 6. Germline V lookup: CDR1 SGHRS, CDR2 YFSETQ. This CDR3 is built from 17 residues.

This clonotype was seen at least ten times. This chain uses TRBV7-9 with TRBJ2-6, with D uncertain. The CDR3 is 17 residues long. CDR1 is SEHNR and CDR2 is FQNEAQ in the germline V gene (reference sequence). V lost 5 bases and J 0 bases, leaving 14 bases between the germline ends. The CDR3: CASSPPNQISGANVLTF. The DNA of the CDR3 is TGTGCCAGCAGCCCTCCGAACCAGATCTCTGGGGCCAACGTCCTGACTTTC.

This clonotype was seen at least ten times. This chain's CDR3 is CASSQLLAGGMETQYF. In nucleotides, the CDR3 is TGCGCCAGCAGCCAATTGCTAGCGGGAGGGATGGAGACCCAGTACTTC. The rearrangement uses TRBV4-1 and TRBJ2-5; 12 bases agree with TRBD2. This CDR3 is 16 amino acids long. Germline CDR1 reads MGHRA; CDR2 reads YSYEKL. V was pared by 2 bases and J by 5 bases, with 6 bases of the junction left unmatched.